This TCR beta chain was retrieved from a study of PD-1 blockade in classical Hodgkin lymphoma (TCRdb year 2020). Describing the broader study: Nivolumab dosing was 3 mg/kg intravenously every 2 weeks, continuing until either disease progression or unacceptable toxicity. A peripheral blood immune signature of response to PD-1 blockade in classical Hodgkin lymphoma was defined using TCR beta sequencing and CyTOF. Findings and caveats that apply to the study as a whole: A significant rise by C4D1 was seen in CD4+ but not CD8+ TCR diversity (p=0.0027 vs p=0.16), with the rise being most apparent in complete responders (p=0.02). Baseline TCR diversity was reported to be lower in newly diagnosed patients than in healthy donors and to be lower still in relapsed/refractory patients. Trial patients achieving complete response had baseline diversity similar to newly diagnosed patients, whereas partial responders and progressors had significantly lower diversity. The study was restricted to a single clinical trial cohort, and the causes of repertoire differences, possibly disease activity or prior therapy, were left undefined. Diversity was lower in patients who began nivolumab less than 1 year after ASCT, so these patients were left out of later analyses to avoid confounding by immune reconstitution.

Turning to this clone: Its antigen is currently not known. Qualities for individual bases were not recorded, and no much larger clone is one base off.

The time point label, read with the paper, signifies: cycle 4 day 1 (C4D1), after 6 weeks of nivolumab. Every trial patient had relapsed after autologous stem cell transplantation, and cohorts A, B and C differed in prior brentuximab vedotin exposure. A total of roughly 60 patients with relapsed/refractory classical Hodgkin lymphoma made up the trial cohort, and each patient's best overall response was complete response, partial response or progressive disease. In the multi-cohort phase II CheckMate 205 trial, trial patients received single-agent nivolumab. An independent review committee assessed best overall response by applying the 2007 International Working Group response criteria. Trial PBMCs were collected immediately before nivolumab initiation (C1D1) and during therapy at cycle 2 day 1 and cycle 4 day 1. Peripheral blood was collected in 8 mL Vacutainer Cell Preparation Tubes, from which PBMCs were isolated by centrifugation and then cryopreserved.

The Qiagen DNeasy kit was used to extract genomic DNA from unsorted PBMCs and from the negatively selected CD4+ and CD8+ fractions. Using primers that anneal to V and J segments, immunoSEQ multiplex PCR amplified the TCR beta CDR3 regions. A synthetic immune receptor repertoire was used to minimize amplification bias, and any residual bias was removed computationally once sequencing was done. Per the authors' processing: Custom Python scripts were used to quantify repertoire diversity as the Shannon entropy index. Unsorted, CD4+ and CD8+ repertoires were examined separately, except in combined analyses, for which CD4+ and CD8+ sequences were merged in silico. Clonal expansion was defined as at least a 2-fold frequency increase after treatment relative to C1D1, with a pseudocount of 0.5 for undetected baseline clones. Singleton clones were defined as clones with 0 or 1 copy at C1D1, and non-singleton clones were defined as clones with 2 or more copies. By matching protein sequences in sorted samples from the same patient, clones expanded in unsorted samples were annotated as CD4+, CD8+ or unknown. Diversity changes from C1D1 to C4D1 were tested in paired samples using Wilcoxon tests. Drawn from immuneACCESS, this table holds only the in-frame rearrangements with V and J called that TCRdb kept. Clones are partly lost; checked studies trace under half to an unresolved V gene and leave the rest unexplained. V and J calls plus clone size are reproduced from that table; the DNA served to infer D and trimming. For this sample there are 110,000 or so clones; 89% appear just once. The top ten clones comprise 15% to 20% of the sample.

Including the terminal cysteine and phenylalanine, the CDR3 comprises 17 residues. Only the CDR3 DNA stays, 51 bases, in frame from base 1. Cut back by 0 bases and 0 bases, the V and J ends lie 12 bases apart. The germline V gene encodes CDR1 LGHNA and CDR2 YSLEER. The rearrangement joined TRBV4-3 to TRBJ1-3, with the identity of the D gene unclear. This clonotype originated in a human donor with classical Hodgkin lymphoma. Material: peripheral blood mononuclear cells (PBMCs), obtained before the fourth cycle of nivolumab. The CDR3 reads as follows: CASSQEAILSSGNTIYF. The sequence in DNA is TGCGCCAGCAGCCAAGAGGCAATCCTTAGCTCTGGAAACACCATATATTTT.